This T cell receptor beta chain was sequenced for a study of CXCR3-negative and CXCR3-positive naive CD8 T cells. Study-wide points: Memory CD8+ T cell repertoires were far less diverse than both naive subsets. Naive subsets showed comparable surface CD5, and TCR interaction strength was also inferred from TRB CDR3 physicochemistry. Partly lower CXCR3 expression followed cryopreservation, and most assays relied on fresh PBMCs.

For this clonotype: The antigen is unknown.

Carrying UMI labels, the TRB cDNA libraries were prepared through 5' RACE. From the 5' RACE reads, TCRdb lists one entry per CDR3 protein and no DNA. Its table records 50,000 to 65,000 distinct CDR3 sequences. The CDR3 consists of 17 residues. The germline V gene has CDR1 KGHDR and CDR2 SFDVKD. This sequence originates from a human donor in good health. Some clones in this sample may be carry-over from other donors' samples. This sequence joins TRBV24-1 and TRBJ2-2. The source material was memory CD8+ T cells from blood. Here the CDR3 reads CATSDLVAGTNTGELFF.